Listed below are T cell receptor beta chains from one sample, sequenced in a study of cytomegalovirus exposure and HLA in healthy donors. Produced via immunoSEQ multiplex PCR; TCRdb's table is partial and in-frame only. The profile shows roughly 180,000 clones, 60% to 80% of them singletons. Source material: PBMCs. Receptors were obtained from a woman aged 40 to 49 in good health and CMV-seropositive. Each CDR3 is given with its conserved first and last residue. A D gene is named only where the DNA matches it firmly. Clone size is given for some rows only: seen once, a few or many times, or a class if the clone is expanded.

>-|TRBJ2-7|TRBV6-1|-|15
CASSEGGTELYEQYF
TGTGCCAGCAGTGAAGGCGGGACTGAACTCTACGAGCAGTACTTC
>TRBD2|TRBJ2-7|TRBV2|few|14
CASSGGGRAYEQYF
TGTGCCAGCAGTGGTGGCGGGAGAGCCTACGAGCAGTACTTC
>-|TRBJ1-2|TRBV7-8|once|14
CASSLEGRGYGYTF
TGTGCCAGCAGCTTAGAAGGCAGGGGCTATGGCTACACCTTC
>TRBD1|TRBJ1-1|TRBV28|-|16
CASSFLRDRGNWGAFF
TGTGCCAGCAGTTTCCTCCGGGACAGGGGAAATTGGGGAGCTTTCTTT
>-|TRBJ2-7|TRBV11-1|few|13
CASSFERGYEQYF
TGTGCCAGCAGCTTCGAGAGGGGGTACGAGCAGTACTTC
>-|TRBJ1-6|TRBV7-9|-|14
CASSLERGSSPLHF
TGTGCCAGCAGCTTAGAAAGGGGTAGTTCACCCCTCCACTTT
>-|TRBJ2-7|TRBV19|-|13
CASQRDNGYEQYF
TGTGCCAGCCAAAGGGACAATGGATACGAGCAGTACTTC
>-|TRBJ2-5|TRBV7-9|few|14
CASSLAGGQETQYF
TGTGCCAGCAGCTTAGCAGGGGGCCAAGAGACCCAGTACTTC
>-|TRBJ1-2|TRBV28|-|13
CASSGGAGYGYTF
TGTGCCAGCAGTGGGGGGGCAGGGTATGGCTACACCTTC
>TRBD2|TRBJ2-1|TRBV19|-|17
CASSSPGTSGRENEQFF
TGTGCCAGTAGCAGTCCCGGGACTAGCGGGAGGGAGAATGAGCAGTTCTTC
>-|TRBJ1-2|TRBV7-9|-|12
CAGGGAVQGYTF
TGTGCCGGCGGGGGGGCCGTACAGGGCTACACCTTC
>TRBD2|TRBJ2-5|TRBV27|-|18
CASSLRGLGLAGQETQYF
TGTGCCAGCAGTTTAAGGGGGTTGGGGCTAGCGGGGCAAGAGACCCAGTACTTC
>-|TRBJ1-1|TRBV7-6|-|13
CASSFPGSPQAFF
TGTGCCAGCAGCTTCCCAGGAAGTCCCCAAGCTTTCTTT
>TRBD2|TRBJ2-7|TRBV15|-|15
CATSRGIAGDYEQYF
TGTGCCACCAGCAGAGGAATAGCGGGGGACTACGAGCAGTACTTC
>-|TRBJ1-4|TRBV5-1|-|14
CASGTGTGNEKLFF
TGCGCCAGCGGCACCGGAACGGGGAATGAAAAACTGTTTTTT
>-|TRBJ2-2|TRBV18|once|17
CASSPSLAHKGAGELFF
TGTGCCAGCTCACCTTCTCTCGCTCACAAGGGAGCCGGGGAGCTGTTTTTT